The source of this T cell receptor (beta chain) is a study of blood T cell repertoires in COVID-19. The CDR3 is 14 residues long. Germline CDR1 is LNHDA and CDR2 is SQIVND (reference sequence). V lost 6 bases and J lost 2, with 13 bases in between. Clones were sequenced by immunoSEQ multiplex PCR, and TCRdb holds only the in-frame ones, with some missing. The table has just under 300,000 clones, around 87% seen once. The V gene is TRBV19, the J gene TRBJ1-1; D possibly corresponds to TRBD1 (6 bases). The clonotype originates from a man aged 70-80 years with acute or convalescent COVID-19. Sequencing was performed on peripheral blood. The CDR3 DNA reads TGTGCCAGTAGAACAACAGGGCCCAACACTGAAGCTTTCTTT. Protein: CASRTTGPNTEAFF.